These 4 T cell receptor beta chains share one sample of origin, sequenced in a study of T-cell memory formation after mild COVID-19 (dated by TCRdb to the early 2020s). Library construction relied on 5' RACE. TCRdb lists the instrument as Illumina NovaSeq 6000. TCRdb took the public reads, trimmed them with fastp at Q25, ran MiXCR for clone calling and kept in-frame beta chains. Merged by CDR3 protein, the rows form single entries marked with the most common genes and DNA. For this sample the table gives 560,000 or so distinct CDR3 sequences, of which 15% to 20% were detected only once. Clones ranked in the top ten supply approximately 8.1% of the sample. The sample taken for sequencing was PBMCs or a T cell subset sorted from them (not recorded which). The receptor set was obtained from an adult woman who had mild COVID-19 (a few samples of this study predate the infection). The sample titles of this study are shuffled in the database, so cell type and time point are left out; the donor was told from shared clones.

The gene calls are TRBV11-2 and TRBJ2-7, with 7 bases lining up with TRBD1. The junction had 6 bases not matched to a gene; V was cut back by 4 bases and J by 3 bases. Germline V CDR1 and CDR2: SGHAT, FQNNGV. The CDR3 runs 14 residues. CDR3 in amino acids: CASSYGDRYYEQYF. The DNA of the CDR3 is TGTGCCAGCAGCTACGGGGACAGATACTACGAGCAGTACTTC.

This clonotype was detected many times. The chain carries TRBV30 and TRBJ2-7; D gene uncertain. The germline V gene encodes CDR1 GTSNPN and CDR2 SVGIG (reference sequence). The CDR3 loop spans 14 amino acids. V shed 0 bases and J shed 4 bases, with 13 bases lying between them. CDR3 region: CAWSVLGSIYEQYF. The CDR3, as DNA: TGTGCCTGGAGTGTACTTGGCAGTATTTACGAGCAGTACTTC.

The rearrangement joins TRBV3-1 to TRBJ1-2, with 8 bases fitting TRBD1. The CDR3 length is 14 residues. Germline lookup yields CDR1 LGHDT and CDR2 YNNKEL (reference sequence). The V segment lost 3 bases and the J segment 3 bases; nucleotides outside the gene matches: 3. The CDR3 DNA follows: TGTGCCAGCAGCCACTTGGACAGGGACTATGGCTACACCTTC. It codes for CASSHLDRDYGYTF.

The chain couples TRBV11-1 to TRBJ2-1; D assignment may be TRBD1 or TRBD2 (5 bases each). V lost 5 bases and J 6 bases, leaving 23 bases between the germline ends. The CDR3 totals 17 residues. CDR1 SGHAT and CDR2 FQDESV come from the germline V gene (reference sequence). CDR3 sequence: CASSLGPSGTDLNEQFF. As DNA, the CDR3 is TGTGCCAGCAGCCTTGGACCCTCCGGGACGGACCTCAATGAGCAGTTCTTC.